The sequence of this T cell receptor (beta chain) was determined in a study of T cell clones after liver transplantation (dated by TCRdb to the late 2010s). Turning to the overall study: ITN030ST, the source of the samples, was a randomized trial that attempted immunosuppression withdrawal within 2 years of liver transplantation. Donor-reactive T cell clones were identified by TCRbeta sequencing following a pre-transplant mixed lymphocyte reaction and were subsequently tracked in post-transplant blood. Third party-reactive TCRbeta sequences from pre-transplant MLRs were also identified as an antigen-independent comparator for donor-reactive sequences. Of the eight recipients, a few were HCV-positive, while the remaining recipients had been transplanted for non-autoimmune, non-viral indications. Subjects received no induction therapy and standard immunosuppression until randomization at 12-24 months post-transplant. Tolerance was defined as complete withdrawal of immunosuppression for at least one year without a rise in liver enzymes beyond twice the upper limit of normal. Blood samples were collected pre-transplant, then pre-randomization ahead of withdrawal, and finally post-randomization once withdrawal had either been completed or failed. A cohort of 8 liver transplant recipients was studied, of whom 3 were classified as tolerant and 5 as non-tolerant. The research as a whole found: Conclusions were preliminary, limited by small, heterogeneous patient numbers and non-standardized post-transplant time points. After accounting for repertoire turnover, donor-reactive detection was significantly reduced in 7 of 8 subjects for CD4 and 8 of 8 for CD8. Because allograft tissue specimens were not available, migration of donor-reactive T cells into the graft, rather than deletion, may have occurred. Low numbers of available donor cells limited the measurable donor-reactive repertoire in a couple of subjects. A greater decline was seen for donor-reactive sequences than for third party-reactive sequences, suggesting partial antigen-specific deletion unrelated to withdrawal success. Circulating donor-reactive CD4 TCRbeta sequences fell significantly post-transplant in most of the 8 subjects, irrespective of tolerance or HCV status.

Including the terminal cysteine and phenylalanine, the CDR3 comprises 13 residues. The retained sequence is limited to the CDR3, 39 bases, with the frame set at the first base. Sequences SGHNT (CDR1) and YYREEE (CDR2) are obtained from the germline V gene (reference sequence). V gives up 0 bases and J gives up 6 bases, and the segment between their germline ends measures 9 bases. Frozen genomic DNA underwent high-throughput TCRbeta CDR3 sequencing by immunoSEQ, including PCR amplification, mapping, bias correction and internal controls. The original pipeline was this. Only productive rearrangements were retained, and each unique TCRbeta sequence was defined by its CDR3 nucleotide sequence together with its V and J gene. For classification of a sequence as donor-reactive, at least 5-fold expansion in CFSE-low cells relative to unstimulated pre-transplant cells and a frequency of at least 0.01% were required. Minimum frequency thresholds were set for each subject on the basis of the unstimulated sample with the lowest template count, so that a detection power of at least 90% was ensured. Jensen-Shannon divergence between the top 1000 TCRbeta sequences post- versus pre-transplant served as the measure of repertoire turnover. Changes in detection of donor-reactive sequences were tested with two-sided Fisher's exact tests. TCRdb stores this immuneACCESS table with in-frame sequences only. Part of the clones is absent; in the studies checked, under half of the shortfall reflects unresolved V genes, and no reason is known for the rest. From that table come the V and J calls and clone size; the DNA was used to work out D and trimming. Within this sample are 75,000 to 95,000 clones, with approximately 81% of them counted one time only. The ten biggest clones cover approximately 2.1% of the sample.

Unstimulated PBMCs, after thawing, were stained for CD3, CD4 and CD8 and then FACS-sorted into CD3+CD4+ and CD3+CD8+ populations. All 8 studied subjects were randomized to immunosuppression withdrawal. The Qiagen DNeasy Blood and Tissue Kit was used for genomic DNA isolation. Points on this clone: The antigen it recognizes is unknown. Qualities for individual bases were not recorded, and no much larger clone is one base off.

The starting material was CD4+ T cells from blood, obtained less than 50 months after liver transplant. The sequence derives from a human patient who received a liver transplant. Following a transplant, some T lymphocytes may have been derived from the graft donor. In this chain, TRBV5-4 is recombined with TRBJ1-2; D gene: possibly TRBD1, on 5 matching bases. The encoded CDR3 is CASSLDRPNGYTF. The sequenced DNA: TGTGCCAGCAGCTTGGACAGGCCCAATGGCTACACCTTC.